This T cell receptor beta chain was sequenced for a study of T-cell memory formation after mild COVID-19. Constant-segment primers served in 5'RACE that generated TCR alpha and TCR beta cDNA libraries bearing sample barcodes and UMIs. MiXCR, applied by TCRdb to the 5' RACE reads, yields one record per CDR3 protein. The sample includes more than 450,000 distinct CDR3 sequences, more than 15% of them seen just once. Trimming shortened V by 0 bases and J by 3 bases, and 10 bases separated the two germline ends. Germline V lookup: CDR1 MNHEY, CDR2 SVGAGI. This CDR3 spans 15 amino acids. The sample taken for sequencing was PBMCs or a T cell subset sorted from them (not recorded which). This rearrangement joins TRBV6-5 to TRBJ2-3; no reliable D call. The sequence was obtained from an adult woman who had mild COVID-19 (a few samples of this study predate the infection). Cell type and time point are not known. Here the CDR3 DNA reads TGTGCCAGCAGTTACTCGATGAGGCGAACAGATACGCAGTATTTT. Translation: CASSYSMRRTDTQYF.